These T cell receptor beta chains were read from a single sample in a study of blood T cell repertoires in COVID-19. The method was immunoSEQ multiplex PCR; TCRdb's version includes in-frame clones alone and lacks a portion of them. The sample includes around 250,000 clones, 85% to 90% of them seen just once. Material for sequencing was peripheral blood. All receptors come from a man in his late teens or twenties with active or convalescent COVID-19. The CDR3 runs from the conserved cysteine through the conserved F or W. A D gene is named only where the DNA matches it firmly. Some rows mark clone size as missing; the rest say once, few, many or name a class of expanded clone.

J gene: TRBJ2-2
D gene: .
clone size: .
V gene: TRBV21-1
CDR3 protein: CASSERGAGGRPGELFF
CDR3 DNA: TGTGCCAGCAGCGAAAGGGGCGCGGGGGGGCGTCCCGGGGAGCTGTTTTTT

J gene: TRBJ2-1
D gene: TRBD2
clone size: .
V gene: TRBV4-1
CDR3 protein: CASSAQLAGYLGGSSYNEQFF
CDR3 DNA: TGCGCCAGCAGCGCCCAACTAGCGGGTTATCTCGGGGGGAGCTCCTACAATGAGCAGTTCTTC

J gene: TRBJ1-4
D gene: .
clone size: .
V gene: TRBV6-2/TRBV6-3
CDR3 protein: CASSPPRGRANEKLFF
CDR3 DNA: TGTGCCAGCAGCCCCCCGCGAGGGAGGGCTAATGAAAAACTGTTTTTT

J gene: TRBJ2-1
D gene: TRBD2
clone size: .
V gene: TRBV6-5
CDR3 protein: CASRDREGPYNEQFF
CDR3 DNA: TGTGCCAGCAGGGATCGGGAGGGACCCTACAATGAGCAGTTCTTC

J gene: TRBJ1-4
D gene: .
clone size: .
V gene: TRBV11-2
CDR3 protein: CASSLGGGSQQW
CDR3 DNA: TGTGCCAGCAGCCTAGGGGGGGGCTCCCAACAGTGG

J gene: TRBJ1-1
D gene: .
clone size: .
V gene: TRBV4-1
CDR3 protein: CASSQGDLEAFF
CDR3 DNA: TGCGCCAGCAGCCAGGGCGACCTTGAAGCTTTCTTT

J gene: TRBJ2-7
D gene: TRBD2
clone size: .
V gene: TRBV9
CDR3 protein: CASSPLAGSYEQYF
CDR3 DNA: TGTGCCAGCAGCCCTCTAGCGGGGTCCTACGAGCAGTACTTC

J gene: TRBJ2-7
D gene: .
clone size: .
V gene: TRBV3-1/TRBV3-2
CDR3 protein: CASSQVGPGEQYF
CDR3 DNA: TGTGCCAGCAGCCAAGTGGGGCCGGGCGAGCAGTACTTC

J gene: TRBJ2-3
D gene: .
clone size: .
V gene: TRBV10-1
CDR3 protein: CASSRTSTDTQYF
CDR3 DNA: TGCGCCAGCAGTCGGACTAGCACAGATACGCAGTATTTT

J gene: TRBJ2-3
D gene: .
clone size: .
V gene: TRBV6-5
CDR3 protein: CASRQGTDTQYF
CDR3 DNA: TGTGCCAGCAGGCAGGGCACAGATACGCAGTATTTT

J gene: TRBJ1-1
D gene: .
clone size: .
V gene: TRBV4-1
CDR3 protein: CASSRSGGSLLNTEAFF
CDR3 DNA: TGCGCCAGCAGCCGGTCCGGGGGAAGCCTTTTGAACACTGAAGCTTTCTTT

J gene: TRBJ2-5
D gene: .
clone size: .
V gene: TRBV3-1/TRBV3-2
CDR3 protein: CASSQDQQETQYF
CDR3 DNA: TGTGCCAGCAGCCAAGATCAACAAGAGACCCAGTACTTC

J gene: TRBJ2-7
D gene: .
clone size: .
V gene: TRBV27
CDR3 protein: CASSKNSDEQYF
CDR3 DNA: TGTGCCAGCAGCAAGAACTCGGACGAGCAGTACTTC

J gene: TRBJ2-2
D gene: TRBD2
clone size: once
V gene: TRBV6-6
CDR3 protein: CATRTSGTGELFF
CDR3 DNA: TGTGCCACCCGGACTAGCGGTACCGGGGAGCTGTTTTTT

J gene: TRBJ1-1
D gene: .
clone size: .
V gene: TRBV9
CDR3 protein: CASSTGGRNTEAFF
CDR3 DNA: TGTGCCAGCAGCACGGGGGGGAGGAACACTGAAGCTTTCTTT

J gene: TRBJ2-4
D gene: TRBD2
clone size: .
V gene: TRBV24-1
CDR3 protein: CATSDSSGLNIQYF
CDR3 DNA: TGTGCCACCAGTGATTCTAGCGGATTAAACATTCAGTACTTC

J gene: TRBJ1-1
D gene: .
clone size: .
V gene: TRBV7-9
CDR3 protein: CASSPRGEVTVAEAFF
CDR3 DNA: TGTGCCAGCAGCCCAAGAGGGGAGGTAACTGTGGCTGAAGCTTTCTTT

J gene: TRBJ1-2
D gene: .
clone size: .
V gene: TRBV7-9
CDR3 protein: CASDRGPGGYTF
CDR3 DNA: TGTGCCAGCGATCGTGGGCCCGGTGGCTACACCTTC

J gene: TRBJ2-7
D gene: .
clone size: .
V gene: TRBV2
CDR3 protein: CASETLTGPYEQYF
CDR3 DNA: TGTGCCAGCGAAACGTTAACAGGCCCCTACGAGCAGTACTTC

J gene: TRBJ2-7
D gene: TRBD2
clone size: .
V gene: TRBV5-4
CDR3 protein: CASSPGGAGGHEQYF
CDR3 DNA: TGTGCCAGCAGCCCCGGGGGAGCGGGAGGCCACGAGCAGTACTTC

J gene: TRBJ2-7
D gene: TRBD1
clone size: .
V gene: TRBV5-5
CDR3 protein: CASSLAGQGIREQYF
CDR3 DNA: TGTGCCAGCAGCTTGGCGGGACAGGGTATTCGAGAGCAGTACTTC

J gene: TRBJ2-1
D gene: .
clone size: .
V gene: TRBV7-9
CDR3 protein: CASSLLAGYNEQFF
CDR3 DNA: TGTGCCAGCAGCTTGTTAGCTGGATACAATGAGCAGTTCTTC

J gene: TRBJ1-6
D gene: .
clone size: .
V gene: TRBV3-1/TRBV3-2
CDR3 protein: CASSQEEARGNSPLHF
CDR3 DNA: TGTGCCAGCAGCCAAGAAGAGGCCCGTGGCAATTCACCCCTCCACTTT

J gene: TRBJ1-3
D gene: TRBD1
clone size: once
V gene: TRBV27
CDR3 protein: CASSPTGGNTIYF
CDR3 DNA: TGTGCCAGCAGTCCCACAGGGGGGAACACCATATATTTT

J gene: TRBJ2-5
D gene: TRBD2
clone size: .
V gene: TRBV11-2
CDR3 protein: CASTDAGEETQYF
CDR3 DNA: TGTGCCAGCACCGATGCGGGGGAAGAGACCCAGTACTTC

J gene: TRBJ1-4
D gene: .
clone size: .
V gene: TRBV30
CDR3 protein: CAWSVGSGWEKLFF
CDR3 DNA: TGTGCCTGGAGTGTAGGATCCGGGTGGGAAAAACTGTTTTTT

J gene: TRBJ2-3
D gene: TRBD1
clone size: .
V gene: TRBV5-1
CDR3 protein: CASSRVRDSFTDTQYF
CDR3 DNA: TGCGCCAGCAGCCGGGTCCGGGACAGCTTCACAGATACGCAGTATTTT

J gene: TRBJ2-7
D gene: .
clone size: .
V gene: TRBV24-1
CDR3 protein: CATSDHRVGLYEQYF
CDR3 DNA: TGTGCCACCAGTGATCATCGGGTCGGACTCTACGAGCAGTACTTC

J gene: TRBJ1-5
D gene: TRBD1
clone size: .
V gene: TRBV6-5
CDR3 protein: CASSLQGTNQPQHF
CDR3 DNA: TGTGCCAGCAGTTTACAGGGGACCAATCAGCCCCAGCATTTT

J gene: TRBJ2-2
D gene: TRBD2
clone size: .
V gene: TRBV11-3
CDR3 protein: CASVLAASNTGELFF
CDR3 DNA: TGTGCCAGCGTCCTAGCGGCCTCGAACACCGGGGAGCTGTTTTTT

J gene: TRBJ1-5
D gene: .
clone size: .
V gene: TRBV7-2
CDR3 protein: CASSSRTEPRQPQHF
CDR3 DNA: TGTGCCAGCAGCTCTCGGACAGAGCCTCGGCAGCCCCAGCATTTT

J gene: TRBJ1-4
D gene: .
clone size: .
V gene: TRBV19
CDR3 protein: CASRDQREKLFF
CDR3 DNA: TGTGCCAGTAGGGACCAGCGGGAAAAACTGTTTTTT

J gene: TRBJ2-7
D gene: .
clone size: .
V gene: TRBV11-3
CDR3 protein: CASSLYYEQYF
CDR3 DNA: TGTGCCAGCAGCTTATACTACGAGCAGTACTTC

J gene: TRBJ2-2
D gene: TRBD2
clone size: .
V gene: TRBV10-3
CDR3 protein: CAVSRGGPANTGELFF
CDR3 DNA: TGTGCCGTCTCCCGGGGGGGTCCGGCGAACACCGGGGAGCTGTTTTTT

J gene: TRBJ2-4
D gene: .
clone size: .
V gene: TRBV21-1
CDR3 protein: CASSKQGVNIQYF
CDR3 DNA: TGTGCCAGCAGCAAGCAGGGGGTAAACATTCAGTACTTC

J gene: TRBJ2-3
D gene: .
clone size: .
V gene: TRBV11-3
CDR3 protein: CASSLRWDTETTDTQYF
CDR3 DNA: TGTGCCAGCAGCTTAAGGTGGGACACCGAAACCACAGATACGCAGTATTTT